One TCR beta chain is described in this entry. This sample was included in a study of tumor-infiltrating lymphocytes in oesophageal squamous cell carcinoma. TCRdb itself ran the PCR reads through MiXCR, one entry per CDR3 protein. This table holds around 12,000 distinct CDR3 sequences, about 55% found once. After removal of 4 bases from V and 4 bases from J, the junction contained 9 bases not matched to a gene. CDR3 size: 15 residues. The V gene is TRBV12-3 or TRBV12-4, the J gene TRBJ2-5, with 7 bases aligning to TRBD1. Input material: esophageal tumor tissue. The sequence was collected from a female donor with esophageal squamous cell carcinoma. CDR3 bases: TGTGCCAGCAGTTACCAGGGACAGCGTGGAGAGACCCAGTACTTC. This codes for CASSYQGQRGETQYF.